This TCR beta chain was recorded in a study of blood T cell repertoires in COVID-19. About the research overall: Whether acute or convalescent, the COVID-19 samples came from the United States, Italy and Spain.

The length of the CDR3 is 15 residues. Germline V lookup: CDR1 SGHRS, CDR2 YFSETQ. The ends lost 4 bases at V and 4 bases at J; junction bases unmatched: 5. TCRdb's copy holds only in-frame clones and misses some; the assay was immunoSEQ multiplex PCR. The sample has about 76,000 clones, roughly 90% seen once. The chain carries TRBV5-1 and TRBJ2-3; 11 positions match TRBD2. The TCR sequence derives from a human donor in a cohort sampled during active COVID-19. Sequenced material: peripheral blood. CDR3 region: CASSTLAGGADTQYF. CDR3 in DNA: TGCGCCAGCAGCACCTTAGCGGGAGGGGCAGATACGCAGTATTTT.